Listed below are T cell receptor beta chains from one sample, sequenced in a study of cytomegalovirus exposure and HLA in healthy donors. Clones were read by immunoSEQ multiplex PCR, and TCRdb kept only the in-frame ones, dropping some. The data hold about 130,000 clones, with more than 65% observed a single time. The source material was PBMCs. Every receptor here comes from a woman aged 55-69 years in good health and CMV-seropositive. CDR3s include the opening cysteine and the closing phenylalanine or tryptophan. The order of the fields is clone size, V gene, J gene, D gene, CDR3 DNA, CDR3 protein. The D gene is left open where the match is weak. Expanded clones get a size class; other rows say once, few or many, or leave the size out.

.	TRBV18	TRBJ1-4	.	TGTGCCAGCTCACGACAGCCTCTTAATGAAAAACTGTTTTTT	CASSRQPLNEKLFF
.	TRBV27	TRBJ2-2	.	TGTGCCAGCAGTCCGGGACAAAGAACCGGGGAGCTGTTTTTT	CASSPGQRTGELFF
.	TRBV5-4	TRBJ1-6	TRBD1	TGTGCCAGCAGTCCTACGTGGGACAGGGGTCGTTCACCCCTCCACTTT	CASSPTWDRGRSPLHF
.	TRBV7-9	TRBJ1-2	.	TGTGCCAGCAGCCTCATGGGGGGGATTGAATCTAGCTACACCTTC	CASSLMGGIESSYTF
.	TRBV5-5	TRBJ2-7	.	TGTGCCAGCAGCTTGGAGGCAGGGCCACAATTCGTCTACGAGCAGTACTTC	CASSLEAGPQFVYEQYF
.	TRBV6-5	TRBJ1-2	.	TGTGCCAGCAGTTTGTGGGACAACCTTAACTATGGCTACACCTTC	CASSLWDNLNYGYTF
.	TRBV19	TRBJ2-7	.	TGTGCCAGTAGTATAGTGACAGGCTCCTACGAGCAGTACTTC	CASSIVTGSYEQYF
few	TRBV5-4	TRBJ2-7	TRBD1	TGTGCCAGCAGCTCCCGGGACAGGGGTCTCCAGTACTTC	CASSSRDRGLQYF
.	TRBV6-5	TRBJ2-5	.	TGTGCCAGCAGTCTCGGGTACCAAGAGACCCAGTACTTC	CASSLGYQETQYF
.	TRBV5-4	TRBJ1-6	.	TGTGCCAGCAGCTTGTTTGGGGGGACTAACTATAATTCACCCCTCCACTTT	CASSLFGGTNYNSPLHF
.	TRBV5-6	TRBJ2-1	.	TGTGCCAGCAGCTTGGGGGGCAGGGGGGCCGGGAATGAGCAGTTCTTC	CASSLGGRGAGNEQFF
.	TRBV11-1	TRBJ1-1	TRBD1	TGTGCCAGCAGCCGTACATCCCCAGGGGGCGCAGAGGCTTTCTTT	CASSRTSPGGAEAFF
.	TRBV5-1	TRBJ2-5	.	TGCGCCAGCAGCTTGGCAGGGCGGCAAGAGACCCAGTACTTC	CASSLAGRQETQYF
once	TRBV5-1	TRBJ2-2	TRBD1	TGCGCCAGCGGGGACAGGGCGAACACCGGGGAGCTGTTTTTT	CASGDRANTGELFF
.	TRBV12-5	TRBJ1-1	.	TGTGCTAGTGGTGGACAGCGCAGCGAAGCTTTCTTT	CASGGQRSEAFF
.	TRBV15	TRBJ2-2	TRBD1	TGTGCCACTCAGGACAGGGGGGTAGGGGAGCTGTTTTTT	CATQDRGVGELFF
.	TRBV6-4	TRBJ1-6	.	TGTGCCAGCAGTAATCAGGGTGAAAATTCACCCCTCCACTTT	CASSNQGENSPLHF
few	TRBV10-1	TRBJ2-5	.	TGCGCCAGCAGTCGCGGGGCAGCTCTCCAAGAGACCCAGTACTTC	CASSRGAALQETQYF
.	TRBV9	TRBJ2-7	TRBD2	TGTGCCAGCAGCGTAGTCGAGCGGGGGCCACCCTACGAGCAGTACTTC	CASSVVERGPPYEQYF
.	TRBV29-1	TRBJ2-1	TRBD1	TGCAGCACCCGCCCCGGACAGGGGTCGGGCAATGAGCAGTTCTTC	CSTRPGQGSGNEQFF
.	TRBV7-8	TRBJ2-3	.	TGTGCCAGCAGCTTAGGTATCACAGATACGCAGTATTTT	CASSLGITDTQYF
.	TRBV10-2	TRBJ1-1	.	TGCGCCAGCAGGGGGGGCACTGAAGCTTTCTTT	CASRGGTEAFF
.	TRBV2	TRBJ1-4	.	TGTGCCAGCAAGCCGACTAATGAAAAACTGTTTTTT	CASKPTNEKLFF
few	TRBV6-4	TRBJ2-2	.	TGTGCCAGCAGTCAGAGTCCTACAGGATACACCGGGGAGCTGTTTTTT	CASSQSPTGYTGELFF
.	TRBV5-1	TRBJ2-1	TRBD2	TGCGCCAGCAGCTGGAGAGCGGGGGGCCCCAATGAGCAGTTCTTC	CASSWRAGGPNEQFF
.	TRBV5-6	TRBJ2-5	.	TGTGCCAGCAGCATACAAGAGACCCAGTACTTC	CASSIQETQYF
.	TRBV10-3	TRBJ1-1	.	TGTGCCACCAGCCCCGGAGGGGGGGACACTGAAGCTTTCTTT	CATSPGGGDTEAFF
.	TRBV19	TRBJ1-4	.	TGTGCCAGTAGTAAGCGAGAAAAACTGTTTTTT	CASSKREKLFF
.	TRBV11-3	TRBJ2-7	.	TGTGCCAGCAGCTTAGGAACAGGACAGAACCCCTACGAGCAGTACTTC	CASSLGTGQNPYEQYF
.	TRBV2	TRBJ1-2	TRBD1	TGTGCCAGCAGTGAAGGGACAGGGGAGACTTATGGCTACACCTTC	CASSEGTGETYGYTF
.	TRBV5-6	TRBJ2-7	TRBD2	TGTGCCAGCAGCTTACTAGCGGGGGGTTTCGAGCAGTACTTC	CASSLLAGGFEQYF
.	TRBV11-2	TRBJ1-1	TRBD1	TGTGCCAGCAGCTTAAGAGGACAGGACACGAACACTGAAGCTTTCTTT	CASSLRGQDTNTEAFF
.	TRBV5-1	TRBJ1-4	TRBD1	TGCGCCAGCAGCTTGGCCGGGACAGATAATGAAAAACTGTTTTTT	CASSLAGTDNEKLFF
.	TRBV5-1	TRBJ1-6	TRBD1	TGCGCCAGCAGCAACCGGGACAGGGGAGCCTATAATTCACCCCTCCACTTT	CASSNRDRGAYNSPLHF
once	TRBV7-9	TRBJ2-1	.	TGTGCCAGCAGCTTAATCGATGGCAGGGGGGTCCTCAATGAGCAGTTCTTC	CASSLIDGRGVLNEQFF
.	TRBV5-1	TRBJ1-2	.	TGCGCCAGCAGCCAGGACAGCTACTATGGCTACACCTTC	CASSQDSYYGYTF
.	TRBV6-5	TRBJ2-2	.	TGTGCCAGCAGTTACTCGACAGCTTCATTTGGGGAGCTGTTTTTT	CASSYSTASFGELFF
few	TRBV15	TRBJ2-7	TRBD1	TGTGCCACCAGCAGAGAGCATATCGGGACAGGGGAATACGAGCAGTACTTC	CATSREHIGTGEYEQYF
.	TRBV5-4	TRBJ2-5	TRBD2	TGTGCCAGCAGCTTAGTGGGCGGGGGGAACCAAGAGACCCAGTACTTC	CASSLVGGGNQETQYF
.	TRBV5-4	TRBJ1-1	TRBD1	TGTGCCAGCAGCCGGGGGGGACAGAGAATCACTGAAGCTTTCTTT	CASSRGGQRITEAFF
.	TRBV19	TRBJ2-7	.	TGTGCCAGTACTGGGGGAGGCTACGAGCAGTACTTC	CASTGGGYEQYF
.	TRBV13	TRBJ2-3	.	TGTGCCAGCAGCCCCCTAGAGGATACGCAGTATTTT	CASSPLEDTQYF
.	TRBV29-1	TRBJ1-2	.	TGCAGCGTTGATGAACAGGGTTTCGGCTACACCTTC	CSVDEQGFGYTF
few	TRBV25-1	TRBJ1-5	TRBD1	TGTGCCAGCAGTGATTTGGGGACAGGGAATCAGCCCCAGCATTTT	CASSDLGTGNQPQHF
.	TRBV10-1	TRBJ1-2	TRBD1	TGCGCCACTTATCCCCCGGGACAGGGGGCAGAGAATGGCTACACCTTC	CATYPPGQGAENGYTF